These 29 T cell receptor beta chains share one sample of origin, sequenced in a study of T-cell reconstitution after alpha-beta-depleted transplantation in children. A TCRbeta library incorporating unique molecular identifiers was prepared. One entry per CDR3 protein, called by TCRdb with MiXCR from the PCR reads. The sample consists of 480,000 or so distinct CDR3 sequences, roughly a tenth of them appearing once. The starting material was PBMCs, obtained before TCRalphabeta/CD19-depleted stem cell transplant. These receptors originate from a child younger than 10 with inherited bone marrow failure, due to receive a stem cell transplant.

The rearrangement joins TRBV6-2 or TRBV6-3 to TRBJ2-3; D might be TRBD2 (6 bases). The germline gives CDR1 MNHEY, CDR2 SVGEGT. The V gene lost 6 bases and the J gene lost 2 bases, with 15 bases spanning the gap. The CDR3 runs to 15 residues. DNA for the CDR3: TGTGCCAGCAGCGTTATAGCGGAAATCACAGATACGCAGTATTTT. Its protein product is CASSVIAEITDTQYF.

This clonotype was counted at least ten times. The chain recombines TRBV5-5 with TRBJ1-2, with TRBD1 identical over 9 bases. CDR1 is SGHKS, CDR2 YYEKEE, per germline (reference sequence). The CDR3 is 15 residues long. With V trimmed by 2 bases and J by 3 bases, 5 bases remained unmatched. CDR3 amino acids: CASSLTGGLDYGYTF. The CDR3 DNA sequence: TGTGCCAGCAGCTTAACAGGGGGCTTGGACTATGGCTACACCTTC.

This clonotype occurred a few times. The CDR3 DNA reads as TGTGCCAGCAGTTTTTGGGCCGAGGGGGTTTCCCCTAGCACAGATACGCAGTATTTT. It is translated as CASSFWAEGVSPSTDTQYF. This chain joins TRBV12-3 or TRBV12-4 and TRBJ2-3; D is possibly TRBD1 (6 bases). CDR3 length: 19 residues. Trimming stripped 3 bases from V and 0 bases from J, with 22 bases between.

As concerns this clonotype: A much larger clone lies a single base off, so this may be a read error. The CDR3 does not close with the conserved phenylalanine or tryptophan, likely indicating a read error. The rearrangement uses TRBV28 and TRBJ2-5, with D maybe TRBD1 (6 bases). The V gene's germline CDR1 is MDHEN and CDR2 SYDVKM. Trimming pared 6 bases from V and 3 bases from J, leaving 17 bases between. The CDR3 length is 15 residues. DNA for the CDR3: TGTGCCAGCAGCCTGGGATGGGGGCAGAAAGAGACCCAGTACGTC. It yields the protein CASSLGWGQKETQYV.

The sample holds many counts of this clonotype. The genes are TRBV4-3 and TRBJ2-7; D is unresolved. CDR3 length equals 15 residues. CDR1 is LGHNA, CDR2 YSLEER, per germline. Between the trimmed V and J ends, which lost 2 bases and 2 bases, there was a span of 13 bases. In nucleotides, the CDR3 is TGCGCCAGCAGCCAACTCTTGATGTACCCCTACGAGCAGTACTTC. Residues: CASSQLLMYPYEQYF.

This chain connects TRBV19 to TRBJ2-6, with D unclear. V was pared by 7 bases and J by 4 bases, with 11 bases between. Germline assignment: CDR1 LNHDA and CDR2 SQIVND (reference sequence). The CDR3 contains 14 residues. CDR3: CASKWVSGANVLTF. CDR3 nucleotide sequence: TGTGCCAGTAAGTGGGTTTCCGGGGCCAACGTCCTGACTTTC.

The count of this clonotype is one. It may be a read error: a sequence one base away is much more abundant. The genes are TRBV27 and TRBJ2-7, with 10 bases that match TRBD2. Germline CDR1 reads MNHEY; CDR2 reads SMNVEV (reference sequence). This CDR3 is 14 amino acids long. V gave up 9 bases and J gave up 2 bases; unmatched junction bases: 7. Written as DNA, the CDR3 is TGTGCCAGGAGAGTAGCGGGAGGTCCCTACGAGCAGTACTTC. As protein: CARRVAGGPYEQYF.

With regard to this clonotype: With a much larger clone just one base away, this may be a read error. CDR3 amino acids: CASSIRTGSTGELFF. Here the CDR3 DNA reads TGCGCCAGCAGCATCAGGACGGGAAGCACCGGGGAGCTGTTTTTT. The chain has TRBV5-1 and TRBJ2-2; possibly TRBD2 for D (5 bases). V dropped 4 bases and J dropped 4 bases, with 14 bases sitting between them. The CDR3 length is 15 residues. CDR1 and CDR2 (germline): SGHRS, YFSETQ.

This chain uses TRBV11-2 with TRBJ2-2; TRBD1 matches 8 bases. V gave up 0 bases and J gave up 6 bases; unmatched junction bases: 12. The CDR3 runs to 18 residues. Germline V gene data show CDR1 as SGHAT and CDR2 as FQNNGV. The CDR3 reads CASSLDFRGPLPPGELFF. The CDR3 DNA reads as TGTGCCAGCAGCTTAGATTTCAGGGGGCCCCTCCCTCCCGGGGAGCTGTTTTTT.

This clonotype was seen ten or more times. The rearrangement links TRBV28 to TRBJ1-2; D is perhaps TRBD1 (6 bases). CDR3 length: 14 amino acids. Trimming took 0 bases from V and 2 from J, leaving 7 bases between them. CDR1 and CDR2 from the germline V gene are MDHEN and SYDVKM. Here the CDR3 reads CASSLWQGNYGYTF. DNA for the CDR3: TGTGCCAGCAGTTTATGGCAGGGGAACTATGGCTACACCTTC.

This clonotype has a count of ten or more. J is TRBJ2-1 and V is TRBV24-1; D unclear. CDR3 length: 12 amino acids. CDR1 is KGHDR and CDR2 is SFDVKD in the germline V gene. The V gene lost 4 bases and the J gene lost 4 bases, with 4 bases spanning the gap. The chain's CDR3 is CATSDFYNEQFF. CDR3 bases: TGTGCCACCAGTGACTTTTACAATGAGCAGTTCTTC.

This clonotype showed up many times. This chain joins TRBV19 and TRBJ2-7; 9 nucleotides agree with TRBD2. Germline values: CDR1 LNHDA, CDR2 SQIVND (reference sequence). The CDR3 sequence is 15 residues long. The V gene end was trimmed by 6 bases and the J gene end by 0 bases; junction bases not matched to a gene: 6. DNA for the CDR3: TGTGCCAGTAGCCATGGACTAGCGCGCTCCTACGAGCAGTACTTC. This codes for CASSHGLARSYEQYF.

This clonotype has a handful of counts. CDR3 DNA: TGTGCCAGCAGTCTAGGCGTATCGGGCTACAATGAGCAGTTCTTC. This gives the protein CASSLGVSGYNEQFF. The chain couples TRBV7-2 to TRBJ2-1; no clear D gene. This CDR3 comprises 15 residues. Germline V gene lookup returns CDR1 SGHTA and CDR2 FQGNSA. V was pared by 6 bases and J by 3 bases, with 15 bases between.

This clonotype was seen ten or more times. V is TRBV20-1 and J is TRBJ2-1, with D possibly TRBD1 on 6 matching bases. V was clipped by 3 bases and J by 0 bases, with 18 bases between them. The CDR3 has 17 amino acids. Germline CDR1 and CDR2: DFQATT and SNEGSKA (reference sequence). The CDR3 nucleotides read TGCAGTGCTAGCCCACGGACAGTTGTCAGCTCCTACAATGAGCAGTTCTTC. It is translated as CSASPRTVVSSYNEQFF.

About this clonotype: This may arise from a read error, as a much more abundant clone is one base away. The chain links TRBV27 to TRBJ2-7, with D hard to call. This CDR3 spans 14 amino acids. The V and J ends lost 4 bases and 5 bases respectively, with 15 bases between them. Germline values: CDR1 MNHEY, CDR2 SMNVEV (reference sequence). This CDR3 is CASSSPWVPDEQYF. The DNA for the CDR3 is TGTGCCAGCAGTTCCCCCTGGGTACCGGACGAGCAGTACTTC.

This clonotype was detected ten times or more. The chain recombines TRBV7-2 with TRBJ2-6, with TRBD2 as a possible D gene (5 bases). With 4 bases removed from V and 1 base from J, the gap between germline ends came to 14 bases. Germline V gene lookup returns CDR1 SGHTA and CDR2 FQGNSA. CDR3 length: 17 amino acids. CDR3 DNA: TGTGCCAGCAGCTCCCGGTTGACGGGGTCTGGGGCCAACGTCCTGACTTTC. It specifies CASSSRLTGSGANVLTF. Filled out from reference TRBV7-2 and TRBJ2-6, the complete variable domain reads GAGVSQSPSNKVTEKGKDVELRCDPISGHTALYWYRQSLGQGLEFLIYFQGNSAPDKSGLPSDRFSAERTGGSVSTLTIQRTQQEDSAVYLCASSSRLTGSGANVLTFGAGSRLTVL.

On this clonotype: A clone one base away is much larger, so this may be a read error. The chain couples TRBV28 to TRBJ2-7, with D perhaps matching TRBD2 (5 bases). Trimming took off 4 bases at V and 2 bases at J, with 15 bases between the two ends. Per germline, CDR1 MDHEN and CDR2 SYDVKM. The CDR3 length is 15 residues. In nucleotides, the CDR3 is TGTGCCAGCAGTTCGATTGGGAGAGGGCCCTACGAGCAGTACTTC. It translates to CASSSIGRGPYEQYF.

This clonotype has a count of ten or more. This chain uses TRBV6-6 with TRBJ2-5, with unresolved D. This CDR3 contains 14 residues. Trimming removed 4 bases from V and 0 bases from J, with 9 bases in between. Germline V CDR1 and CDR2: MNHNY, SVGAGI (reference sequence). CDR3: CASSSTVYQETQYF. Written as DNA, the CDR3 is TGTGCCAGCAGTTCGACCGTGTACCAAGAGACCCAGTACTTC.

This clonotype was counted at least ten times. The CDR3 here is CASSEARGSYTDTQYF. The CDR3 DNA reads as TGTGCCAGCAGTGAAGCGCGGGGGAGCTACACAGATACGCAGTATTTT. This chain links TRBV6-1 with TRBJ2-3; the match to TRBD2 covers 7 bases. Germline V gene data show CDR1 as MNHNS and CDR2 as SASEGT. This CDR3 is built from 16 residues. The V and J ends lost 0 bases and 2 bases, in that order; junction bases with no gene match: 5.

This clonotype has ten or more counts. This rearrangement joins TRBV7-9 to TRBJ2-2; D ambiguous. Trimming cost V 0 bases and J 10 bases, with 6 bases left between them. The CDR3 runs to 12 residues. Germline lookup yields CDR1 SEHNR and CDR2 FQNEAQ (reference sequence). CDR3 DNA: TGTGCCAGCAGCTTAGCGTCAGAGGAGCTGTTTTTT. This sequence encodes CASSLASEELFF.

This clonotype was detected ten times or more. The gene calls are TRBV4-3 and TRBJ2-1; the D gene is possibly TRBD2 (6 bases). Trimming left V 0 bases short and J 6 bases short, with 18 bases between. The CDR3 extends over 17 amino acids. Germline V gene lookup returns CDR1 LGHNA and CDR2 YSLEER. In DNA form, the CDR3 reads TGCGCCAGCAGCCAAGATCCCGCTAGCGCCCAGTTCAATGAGCAGTTCTTC. Amino acids: CASSQDPASAQFNEQFF.

This clonotype came up many times. The genes are TRBV6-5 and TRBJ2-3; 7 bases line up with TRBD2. Trimming at V came to 6 bases and at J to 6 bases, leaving 9 bases not matched to a gene. This CDR3 is built from 14 residues. Germline V gives CDR1 MNHEY, CDR2 SVGAGI. The CDR3 sequence: CASSRTRRSDTQYF. The CDR3 bases are TGTGCCAGCAGCAGGACTAGACGGTCCGATACGCAGTATTTT.

The sample holds many counts of this clonotype. The chain uses TRBV6-2 or TRBV6-3 and TRBJ2-1; 7 nucleotides match TRBD2. Germline V gives CDR1 MNHEY, CDR2 SVGEGT. V shed 5 bases, J shed 6 bases, and the junction held 7 bases outside the gene matches. The length of the CDR3 is 14 residues. The CDR3 loop reads CASSARGSSNEQFF. In DNA, the CDR3 is TGTGCCAGCAGTGCCCGCGGGAGCAGCAATGAGCAGTTCTTC.

This rearrangement joins TRBV19 to TRBJ2-1; no clear D gene. The V end was cut by 8 bases, the J end by 4 bases, with 12 bases between. Germline CDR1 is LNHDA and CDR2 is SQIVND (reference sequence). This CDR3 spans 13 amino acids. The CDR3 DNA reads TGTGCCAGTGGCACCCAGCTATACAATGAGCAGTTCTTC. It yields the protein CASGTQLYNEQFF.

This chain connects TRBV7-1 to TRBJ2-1, with 10 bases aligning to TRBD2. TRBV7-1 carries the ORF label, with uncertain function. The CDR3 spans 15 residues. The V and J ends lost 11 bases and 0 bases, in that order; junction bases with no gene match: 7. DNA for the CDR3: TGTGCCCGGGGACTAGCGCTGAGCTCCTACAATGAGCAGTTCTTC. It is translated as CARGLALSSYNEQFF.

This clonotype was counted only a few times. The rearrangement uses TRBV19 and TRBJ2-7; D perhaps matches TRBD1 (5 bases). V lost 3 bases, J lost 0 bases, and 12 bases lay in between. The CDR3 sequence is 15 residues long. The germline gives CDR1 LNHDA, CDR2 SQIVND (reference sequence). The CDR3 DNA sequence: TGTGCCAGTAGTATTGGGGCATCGAGCTCCTACGAGCAGTACTTC. This codes for CASSIGASSSYEQYF.

Many counts were recorded for this clonotype. The CDR3 sequence is CASSRDYQWETQYF. The DNA for the CDR3 is TGTGCCAGCAGCAGGGACTACCAATGGGAGACCCAGTACTTC. The chain links TRBV5-6 to TRBJ2-5; 7 nucleotides line up with TRBD2. Trimming cost V 4 bases and J 5 bases; bases outside gene matches: 8. The CDR3 extends over 14 amino acids. CDR1 and CDR2 (germline): SGHDT, YYEEEE.

This clonotype has a count of ten or more. The V gene is TRBV25-1, the J gene TRBJ2-5, with 8 bases aligning to TRBD2. The CDR3 runs 13 residues. Germline-derived CDR1 and CDR2 are MGHDK and SYGVNS. V lost 6 bases and J lost 5; bases outside the gene matches: 5. CDR3 nucleotides: TGTGCCAGCAGCCTCATAGCGGGGGAGACCCAGTACTTC. Amino acids: CASSLIAGETQYF.

Note on this clonotype: At one end the junction does not follow the germline gene, possibly because of a read error. CDR3 loop: CTSSYFDRGLGNQPQHF. The CDR3, as DNA: TGTACCAGCAGTTACTTCGACAGGGGTTTGGGCAATCAGCCCCAGCATTTT. The chain is built from TRBV2 and TRBJ1-5; TRBD1 matches 8 bases. CDR3 size: 17 residues. The V gene's germline CDR1 is SNHLY and CDR2 FYNNEI.